This T cell receptor beta chain is from a study of spatial heterogeneity in lung cancer. Study at large: Within tumor regions, the number of TCR transcripts tracked closely with a T cell module score obtained from matched bulk RNA-seq. Every unique TCR and UMI combination, on average, appeared more than ten times in raw reads. Study-level points and caveats: For expanded intratumoral alpha and beta TCRs, counts tracked tumor mutation counts.

TCRdb redid the calling of the 5' RACE reads with MiXCR, one entry per CDR3 protein. The sample yields over 25,000 distinct CDR3 sequences, about 7.6% seen once. The ends lost 0 bases at V and 10 bases at J; junction bases unmatched: 11. This CDR3 is built from 15 residues. In germline, CDR1 is SGHDN, CDR2 FVKESK. Time point given: sample taken at primary tumor resection. Unsorted whole RNA samples from tumor, nontumor lung or frozen PBMC were sequenced. This clonotype came up many times. Antigen unknown. The TCR comes from a male donor with early-stage non-small cell lung cancer. The sample in question was lung tumor tissue, obtained at surgery. V gene TRBV14 combines with J gene TRBJ2-5; 7 bases match TRBD1. The DNA for the CDR3 is TGTGCCAGCAGCCAAGATGCCACAGGGGTTCTGGACCAGTACTTC. Amino acid sequence: CASSQDATGVLDQYF.